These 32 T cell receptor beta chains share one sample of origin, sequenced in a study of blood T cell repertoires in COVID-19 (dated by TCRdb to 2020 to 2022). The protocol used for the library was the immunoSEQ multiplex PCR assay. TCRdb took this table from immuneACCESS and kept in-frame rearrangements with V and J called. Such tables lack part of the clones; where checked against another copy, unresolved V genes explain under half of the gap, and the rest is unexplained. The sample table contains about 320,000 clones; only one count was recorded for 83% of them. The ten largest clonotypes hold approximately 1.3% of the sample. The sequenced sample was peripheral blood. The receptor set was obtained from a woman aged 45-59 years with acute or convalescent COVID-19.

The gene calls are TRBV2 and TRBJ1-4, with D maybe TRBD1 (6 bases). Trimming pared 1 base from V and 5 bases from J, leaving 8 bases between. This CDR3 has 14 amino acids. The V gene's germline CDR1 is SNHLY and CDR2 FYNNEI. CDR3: CASSEGTDNEKLFF. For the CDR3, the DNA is TGTGCCAGCAGTGAAGGGACAGACAATGAAAAACTGTTTTTT.

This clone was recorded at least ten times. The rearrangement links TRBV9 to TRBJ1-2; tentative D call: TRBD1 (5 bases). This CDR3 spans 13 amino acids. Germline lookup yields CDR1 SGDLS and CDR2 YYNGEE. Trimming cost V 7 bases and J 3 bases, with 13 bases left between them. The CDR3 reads CASSRDFYYGYTF. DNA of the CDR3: TGTGCCAGCTCCCGGGACTTCTACTATGGCTACACCTTC.

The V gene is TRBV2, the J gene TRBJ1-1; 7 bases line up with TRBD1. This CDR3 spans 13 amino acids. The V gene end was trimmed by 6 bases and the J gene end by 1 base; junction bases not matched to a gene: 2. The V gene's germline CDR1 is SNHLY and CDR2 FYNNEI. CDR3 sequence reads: CASRRDRNTEAFF. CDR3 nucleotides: TGTGCCAGCAGAAGGGACAGGAACACTGAAGCTTTCTTT.

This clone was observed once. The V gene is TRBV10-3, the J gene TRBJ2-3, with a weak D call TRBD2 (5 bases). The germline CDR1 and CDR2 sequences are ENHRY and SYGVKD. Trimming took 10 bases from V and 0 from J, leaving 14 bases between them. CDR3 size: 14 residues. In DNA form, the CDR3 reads TGTGCCACCAAAGCGGTCTCTAGCACAGATACGCAGTATTTT. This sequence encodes CATKAVSSTDTQYF.

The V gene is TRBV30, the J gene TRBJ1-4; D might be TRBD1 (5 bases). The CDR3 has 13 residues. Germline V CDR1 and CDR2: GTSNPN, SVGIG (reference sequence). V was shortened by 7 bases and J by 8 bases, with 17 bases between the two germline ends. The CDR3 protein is CASTWDSGEKLFF. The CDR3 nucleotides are TGTGCCTCCACGTGGGACTCCGGGGAAAAACTGTTTTTT.

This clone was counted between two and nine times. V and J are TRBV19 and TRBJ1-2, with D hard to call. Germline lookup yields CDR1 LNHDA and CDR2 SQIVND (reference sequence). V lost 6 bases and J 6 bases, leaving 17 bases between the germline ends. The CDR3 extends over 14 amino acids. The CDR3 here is CASSYAGSSDGYTF. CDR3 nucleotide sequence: TGTGCCAGTAGCTACGCGGGCAGCTCGGATGGCTACACCTTC.

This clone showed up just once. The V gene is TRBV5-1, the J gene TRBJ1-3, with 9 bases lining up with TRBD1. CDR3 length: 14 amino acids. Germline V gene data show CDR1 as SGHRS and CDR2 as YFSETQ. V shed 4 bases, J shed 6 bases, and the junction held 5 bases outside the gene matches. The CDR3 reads CASSPGTGINTIYF. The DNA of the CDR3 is TGCGCCAGCAGCCCAGGGACAGGGATAAACACCATATATTTT.

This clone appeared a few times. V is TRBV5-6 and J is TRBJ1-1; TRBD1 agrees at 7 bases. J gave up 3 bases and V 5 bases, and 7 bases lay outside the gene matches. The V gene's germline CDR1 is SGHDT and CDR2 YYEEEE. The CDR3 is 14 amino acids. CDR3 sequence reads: CASSHGQAYTEAFF. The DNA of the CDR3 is TGTGCCAGCAGTCATGGACAGGCTTACACTGAAGCTTTCTTT.

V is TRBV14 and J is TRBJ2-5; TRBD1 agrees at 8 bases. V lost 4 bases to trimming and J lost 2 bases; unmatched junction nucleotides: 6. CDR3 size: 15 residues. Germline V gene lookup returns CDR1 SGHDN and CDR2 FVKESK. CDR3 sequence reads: CASSRTGSQQETQYF. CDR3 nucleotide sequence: TGTGCCAGCAGCCGGACAGGGAGTCAACAAGAGACCCAGTACTTC.

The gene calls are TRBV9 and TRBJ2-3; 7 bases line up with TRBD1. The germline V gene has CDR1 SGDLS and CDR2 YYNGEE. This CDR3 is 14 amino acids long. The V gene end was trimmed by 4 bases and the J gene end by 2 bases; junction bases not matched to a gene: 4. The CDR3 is CASSFGTDTDTQYF. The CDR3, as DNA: TGTGCCAGCAGCTTCGGGACAGACACAGATACGCAGTATTTT.

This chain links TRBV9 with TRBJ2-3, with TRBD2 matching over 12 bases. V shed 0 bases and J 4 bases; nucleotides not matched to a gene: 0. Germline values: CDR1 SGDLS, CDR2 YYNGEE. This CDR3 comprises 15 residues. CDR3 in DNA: TGTGCCAGCAGCGTAGGACTAGCGGGAGCAGATACGCAGTATTTT. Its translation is CASSVGLAGADTQYF.

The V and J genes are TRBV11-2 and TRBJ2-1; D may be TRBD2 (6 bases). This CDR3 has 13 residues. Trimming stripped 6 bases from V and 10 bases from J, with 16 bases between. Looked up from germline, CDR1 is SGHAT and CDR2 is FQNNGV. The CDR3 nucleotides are TGTGCCAGCAGTCTAACCGGGACTTCCGAGCAGTTCTTC. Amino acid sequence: CASSLTGTSEQFF.

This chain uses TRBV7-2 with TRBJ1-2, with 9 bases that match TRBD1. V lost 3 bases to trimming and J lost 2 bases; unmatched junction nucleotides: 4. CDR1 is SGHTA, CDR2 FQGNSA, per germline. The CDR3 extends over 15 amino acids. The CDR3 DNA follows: TGTGCCAGCAGCTTTGCCGGGACAGGGAACTATGGCTACACCTTC. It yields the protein CASSFAGTGNYGYTF. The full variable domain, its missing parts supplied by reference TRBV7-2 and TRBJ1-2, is GAGVSQSPSNKVTEKGKDVELRCDPISGHTALYWYRQSLGQGLEFLIYFQGNSAPDKSGLPSDRFSAERTGGSVSTLTIQRTQQEDSAVYLCASSFAGTGNYGYTFGSGTRLTVV.

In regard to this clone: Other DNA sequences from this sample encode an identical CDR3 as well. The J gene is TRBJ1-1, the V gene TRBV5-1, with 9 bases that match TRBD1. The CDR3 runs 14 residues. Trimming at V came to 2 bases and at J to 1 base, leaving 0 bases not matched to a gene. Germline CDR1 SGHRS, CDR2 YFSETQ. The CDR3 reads CASSLQGANTEAFF. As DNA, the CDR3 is TGCGCCAGCAGCTTACAGGGGGCGAACACTGAAGCTTTCTTT.

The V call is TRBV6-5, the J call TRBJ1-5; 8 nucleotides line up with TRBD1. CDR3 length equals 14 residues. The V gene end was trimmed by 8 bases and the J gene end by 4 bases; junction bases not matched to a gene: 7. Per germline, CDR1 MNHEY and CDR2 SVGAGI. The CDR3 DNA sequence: TGTGCCAGCGGCAGACAGGGGCCTAATCAGCCCCAGCATTTT. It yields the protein CASGRQGPNQPQHF.

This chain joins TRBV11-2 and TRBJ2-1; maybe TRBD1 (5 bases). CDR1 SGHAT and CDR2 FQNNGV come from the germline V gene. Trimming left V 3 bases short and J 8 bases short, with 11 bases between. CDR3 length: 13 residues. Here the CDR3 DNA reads TGTGCCAGCAGCTTGGGGCGGCTGGATGAGCAGTTCTTC. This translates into CASSLGRLDEQFF.

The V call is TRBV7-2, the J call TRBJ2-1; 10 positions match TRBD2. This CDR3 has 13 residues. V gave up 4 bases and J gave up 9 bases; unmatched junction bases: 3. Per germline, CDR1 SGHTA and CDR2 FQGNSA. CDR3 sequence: CASSSSSGSEQFF. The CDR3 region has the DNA TGTGCCAGCAGCTCCTCTAGCGGGAGTGAGCAGTTCTTC.

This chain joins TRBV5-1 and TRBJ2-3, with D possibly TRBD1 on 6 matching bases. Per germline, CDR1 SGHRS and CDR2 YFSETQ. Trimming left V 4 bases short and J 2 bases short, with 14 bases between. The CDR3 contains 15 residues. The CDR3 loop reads CASSPPTGPTDTQYF. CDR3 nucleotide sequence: TGCGCCAGCAGCCCACCGACAGGTCCCACAGATACGCAGTATTTT. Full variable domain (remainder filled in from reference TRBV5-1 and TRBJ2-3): KAGVTQTPRYLIKTRGQQVTLSCSPISGHRSVSWYQQTPGQGLQFLFEYFSETQRNKGNFPGRFSGRQFSNSRSEMNVSTLELGDSALYLCASSPPTGPTDTQYFGPGTRLTVL.

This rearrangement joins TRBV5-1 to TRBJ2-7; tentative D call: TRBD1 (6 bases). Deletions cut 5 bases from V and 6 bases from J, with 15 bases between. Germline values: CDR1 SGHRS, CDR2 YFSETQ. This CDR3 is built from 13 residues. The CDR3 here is CASSYTGSPEQYF. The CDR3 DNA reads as TGCGCCAGCAGTTATACAGGGTCCCCCGAGCAGTACTTC.

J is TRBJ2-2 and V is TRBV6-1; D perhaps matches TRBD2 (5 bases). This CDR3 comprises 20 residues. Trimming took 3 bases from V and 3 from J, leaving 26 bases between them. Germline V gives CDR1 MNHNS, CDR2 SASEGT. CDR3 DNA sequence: TGTGCCAGCAGTGACCCTTCAGCACCGGGAAGTTTTTGGGACACCGGGGAGCTGTTTTTT. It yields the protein CASSDPSAPGSFWDTGELFF.

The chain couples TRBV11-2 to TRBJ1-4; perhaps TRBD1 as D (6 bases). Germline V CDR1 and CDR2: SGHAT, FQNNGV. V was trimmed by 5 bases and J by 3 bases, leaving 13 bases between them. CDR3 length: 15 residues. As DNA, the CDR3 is TGTGCCAGCAGCATACAGGGCGCAGCTAATGAAAAACTGTTTTTT. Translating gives CASSIQGAANEKLFF. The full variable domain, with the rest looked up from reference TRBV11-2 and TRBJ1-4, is EAGVAQSPRYKIIEKRQSVAFWCNPISGHATLYWYQQILGQGPKLLIQFQNNGVVDDSQLPKDRFSAERLKGVDSTLKIQPAKLEDSAVYLCASSIQGAANEKLFFGSGTQLSVL.

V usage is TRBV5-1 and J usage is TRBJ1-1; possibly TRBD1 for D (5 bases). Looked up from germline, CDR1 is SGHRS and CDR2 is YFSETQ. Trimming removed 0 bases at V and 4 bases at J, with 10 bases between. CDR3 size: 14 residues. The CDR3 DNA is TGCGCCAGCAGCTTGGCCGGGGGATTCACTGAAGCTTTCTTT. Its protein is CASSLAGGFTEAFF. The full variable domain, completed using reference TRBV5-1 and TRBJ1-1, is KAGVTQTPRYLIKTRGQQVTLSCSPISGHRSVSWYQQTPGQGLQFLFEYFSETQRNKGNFPGRFSGRQFSNSRSEMNVSTLELGDSALYLCASSLAGGFTEAFFGQGTRLTVV.

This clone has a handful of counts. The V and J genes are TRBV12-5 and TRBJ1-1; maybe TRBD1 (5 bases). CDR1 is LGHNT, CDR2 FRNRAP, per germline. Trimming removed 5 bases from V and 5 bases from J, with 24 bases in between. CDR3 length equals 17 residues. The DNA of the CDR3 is TGTGCTAGTGGTATCGAACGGGGGTACTTGCGTGGAACTGAAGCTTTCTTT. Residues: CASGIERGYLRGTEAFF.

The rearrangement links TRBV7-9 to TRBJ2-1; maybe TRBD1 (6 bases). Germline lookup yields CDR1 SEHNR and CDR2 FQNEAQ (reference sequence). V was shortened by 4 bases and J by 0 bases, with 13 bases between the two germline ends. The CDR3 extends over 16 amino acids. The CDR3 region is CASSSGNRVSYNEQFF. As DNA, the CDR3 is TGTGCCAGCAGCTCCGGGAACAGGGTCTCCTACAATGAGCAGTTCTTC. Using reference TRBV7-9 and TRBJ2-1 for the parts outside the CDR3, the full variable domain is DTGVSQNPRHKITKRGQNVTFRCDPISEHNRLYWYRQTLGQGPEFLTYFQNEAQLEKSRLLSDRFSAERPKGSFSTLEIQRTEQGDSAMYLCASSSGNRVSYNEQFFGPGTRLTVL.

CDR3 loop: CASSQDSGQWNTEAFF. In nucleotides, the CDR3 is TGCGCCAGCAGCCAAGATTCGGGACAGTGGAACACTGAAGCTTTCTTT. The chain couples TRBV4-3 to TRBJ1-1; 7 nucleotides agree with TRBD1. The length of the CDR3 is 16 residues. After removal of 0 bases from V and 1 base from J, the junction contained 5 bases not matched to a gene. Germline CDR1 is LGHNA and CDR2 is YSLEER.

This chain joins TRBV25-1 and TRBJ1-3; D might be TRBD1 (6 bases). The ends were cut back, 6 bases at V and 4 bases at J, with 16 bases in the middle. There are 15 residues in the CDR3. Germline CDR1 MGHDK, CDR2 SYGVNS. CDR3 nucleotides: TGTGCCAGCAGCCCTGCCGGGACAACCGGAAACACCATATATTTT. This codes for CASSPAGTTGNTIYF.

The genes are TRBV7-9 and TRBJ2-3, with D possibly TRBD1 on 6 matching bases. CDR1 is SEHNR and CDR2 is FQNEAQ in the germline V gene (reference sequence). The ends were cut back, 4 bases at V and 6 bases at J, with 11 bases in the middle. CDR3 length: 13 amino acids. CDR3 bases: TGTGCCAGCAGCTCCACAGGGTTGGATACGCAGTATTTT. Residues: CASSSTGLDTQYF.

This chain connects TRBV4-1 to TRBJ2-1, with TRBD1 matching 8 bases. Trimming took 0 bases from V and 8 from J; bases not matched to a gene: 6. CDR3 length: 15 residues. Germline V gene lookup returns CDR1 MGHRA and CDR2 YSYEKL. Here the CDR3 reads CASSQDRGLSDEQFF. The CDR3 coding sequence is TGCGCCAGCAGCCAAGACAGGGGGCTATCCGATGAGCAGTTCTTC.

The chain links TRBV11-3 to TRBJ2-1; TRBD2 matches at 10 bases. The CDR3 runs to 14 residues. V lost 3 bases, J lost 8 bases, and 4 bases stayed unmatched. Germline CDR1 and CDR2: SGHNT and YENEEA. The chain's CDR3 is CASSLGLASDEQFF. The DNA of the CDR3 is TGTGCCAGCAGCTTGGGACTAGCGAGCGATGAGCAGTTCTTC.

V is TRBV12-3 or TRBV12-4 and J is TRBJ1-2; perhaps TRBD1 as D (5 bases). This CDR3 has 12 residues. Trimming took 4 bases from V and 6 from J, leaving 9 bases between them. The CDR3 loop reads CASSYGTNGYTF. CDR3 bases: TGTGCCAGCAGTTACGGGACTAATGGCTACACCTTC.

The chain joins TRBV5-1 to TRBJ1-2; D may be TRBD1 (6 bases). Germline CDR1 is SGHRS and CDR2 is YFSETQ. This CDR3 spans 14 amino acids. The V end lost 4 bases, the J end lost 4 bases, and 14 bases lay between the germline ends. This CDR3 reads CASSPGGGAYGYTF. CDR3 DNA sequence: TGCGCCAGCAGCCCGGGGGGCGGCGCCTATGGCTACACCTTC.

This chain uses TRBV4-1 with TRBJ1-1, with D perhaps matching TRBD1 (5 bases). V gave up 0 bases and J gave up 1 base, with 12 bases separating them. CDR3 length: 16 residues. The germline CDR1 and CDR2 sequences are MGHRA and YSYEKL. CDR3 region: CASSQEGPYSNTEAFF. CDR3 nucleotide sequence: TGCGCCAGCAGCCAAGAGGGGCCCTACTCGAACACTGAAGCTTTCTTT.